These 5 T cell receptor beta chains originate from one sample sequenced in a study of neoadjuvant anti-PD-1 for oral cavity cancer. Here immunoSEQ multiplex PCR was the method, and the copy in TCRdb shows in-frame clones only, minus some. The repertoire holds 15,000 to 20,000 clones, with about 72% as singletons. Material: PBMCs, obtained before nivolumab (anti-PD-1) treatment. These receptors originate from a person between 35 and 79 years old with oral cavity squamous cell carcinoma.

V usage is TRBV6-1 and J usage is TRBJ2-5; the D call may be TRBD1 or TRBD2 (6 bases each). CDR3 length: 14 amino acids. CDR1 and CDR2 (germline): MNHNS, SASEGT. V lost 8 bases to trimming and J lost 1 base, with 14 bases between them. CDR3 sequence reads: CASGSWGAQETQYF. In nucleotides, the CDR3 is TGTGCCAGCGGTAGTTGGGGGGCCCAAGAGACCCAGTACTTC.

The CDR3 protein is CASSERAGMNEKLFF. In DNA form, the CDR3 reads TGCGCCAGCAGTGAGAGGGCTGGGATGAATGAAAAACTGTTTTTT. This chain connects TRBV10-2 to TRBJ1-4; unclear D gene. The CDR3 loop spans 15 amino acids. Trimming left V 2 bases short and J 5 bases short, with 12 bases between. Germline CDR1 is WSHSY and CDR2 is SAAADI.

CDR3 coding DNA: TGTGCCAGCAGTTACTTCACCCTGACGTACTCCTACGAGCAGTACTTC. This translates into CASSYFTLTYSYEQYF. This rearrangement joins TRBV6-6 to TRBJ2-7; no clear D gene. Germline V gene lookup returns CDR1 MNHNY and CDR2 SVGAGI (reference sequence). This CDR3 has 16 amino acids. Trimming took off 1 base at V and 0 bases at J, with 13 bases between the two ends.

This clone showed up just a few times. V gene TRBV19 combines with J gene TRBJ1-5, with 7 bases fitting TRBD1. The CDR3 totals 16 residues. Trimming removed 3 bases from V and 0 bases from J; junction bases left unmatched: 5. Germline V gene sequence: CDR1 LNHDA, CDR2 SQIVND (reference sequence). The DNA for the CDR3 is TGTGCCAGTAGTATGGGGGGACAGATTAGCAATCAGCCCCAGCATTTT. Translation gives CASSMGGQISNQPQHF.

J is TRBJ1-1 and V is TRBV16, with no clear D. The CDR3 covers 13 residues. The V end lost 7 bases, the J end lost 5 bases, and 14 bases lay between the germline ends. The germline V gene encodes CDR1 KGHSY and CDR2 FQNENV. In DNA form, the CDR3 reads TGTGCCAGCACCTACCCGGGGATGACTGAAGCTTTCTTT. Residues: CASTYPGMTEAFF.